What follows are 11 T cell receptor beta chains derived from one specimen sequenced in a study of early T cells in non-severe SARS-CoV-2 infection. MiXCR, run by TCRdb on the 5' RACE reads, gives a single entry per CDR3 protein. The data hold tens of thousands of distinct CDR3 sequences, with approximately 15% observed a single time. The material sequenced was whole blood, taken at baseline. Every receptor here comes from an adult who was a healthcare worker with PCR-confirmed SARS-CoV-2 infection or an uninfected control (not recorded which).

This clonotype was observed many times. This sequence joins TRBV27 and TRBJ2-1, with a possible D match to TRBD2 (6 bases). V shed 5 bases and J shed 4 bases, with 9 bases lying between them. Per germline, CDR1 MNHEY and CDR2 SMNVEV (reference sequence). This CDR3 region has 13 residues. The CDR3 is CASSPTSYNEQFF. The CDR3 coding sequence is TGTGCCAGCAGTCCGACTAGTTACAATGAGCAGTTCTTC.

This clonotype was observed a few times. The chain combines TRBV7-2 with TRBJ2-7, with no clear D. Germline lookup yields CDR1 SGHTA and CDR2 FQGNSA. The CDR3 is 13 amino acids. Trimming took 5 bases from V and 0 from J, leaving 8 bases between them. Here the CDR3 reads CASSTRSSYEQYF. The DNA for the CDR3 is TGTGCCAGCAGCACGCGCAGCTCCTACGAGCAGTACTTC.

The chain couples TRBV20-1 to TRBJ2-3, with D hard to call. The CDR3 spans 13 residues. CDR1 is DFQATT, CDR2 SNEGSKA, per germline (reference sequence). Deletions cut 5 bases from V and 3 bases from J, with 12 bases between. Here the CDR3 reads CSASIASTDTQYF. In DNA form, the CDR3 reads TGCAGTGCTTCAATAGCTTCGACAGATACGCAGTATTTT.

The DNA of the CDR3 is TGTGCCAGCAGCCAAGTGGCAGGATCTAACTATGGCTACACCTTC. This gives the protein CASSQVAGSNYGYTF. The V call is TRBV14, the J call TRBJ1-2, with D hard to call. With 1 base removed from V and 0 bases from J, the gap between germline ends came to 9 bases. Germline V gene lookup returns CDR1 SGHDN and CDR2 FVKESK. The CDR3 loop spans 15 amino acids.

The chain recombines TRBV3-1 with TRBJ1-1, with 7 bases lining up with TRBD1. The CDR3 extends over 14 amino acids. Germline V lookup: CDR1 LGHDT, CDR2 YNNKEL (reference sequence). The junction had 5 bases not matched to a gene; V was cut back by 2 bases and J by 5 bases. This CDR3 is CASSQQTGKTEAFF. CDR3 nucleotides: TGTGCCAGCAGCCAACAGACAGGGAAAACTGAAGCTTTCTTT.

This clonotype was recorded a few times. The chain links TRBV25-1 to TRBJ2-7; the D gene is possibly TRBD2 (5 bases). V was pared by 6 bases and J by 3 bases, with 12 bases between. The CDR3 runs to 13 residues. CDR1 MGHDK and CDR2 SYGVNS come from the germline V gene. CDR3 loop: CASRVPGSYEQYF. The CDR3 nucleotides read TGTGCCAGCAGAGTCCCTGGGAGCTACGAGCAGTACTTC.

This clonotype showed up many times. J is TRBJ2-2 and V is TRBV7-8; D remains unclear. The germline V gene has CDR1 SGHVS and CDR2 FQNEAQ. This CDR3 contains 14 residues. With 2 bases removed from V and 2 bases from J, the gap between germline ends came to 6 bases. The CDR3: CASSLNHNTGELFF. CDR3 coding DNA: TGTGCCAGCAGCTTAAACCACAACACCGGGGAGCTGTTTTTT.

The chain employs TRBV10-3 and TRBJ2-6; D possibly uses TRBD1 or TRBD2 (5 bases each). The CDR3 runs to 16 residues. Germline lookup yields CDR1 ENHRY and CDR2 SYGVKD. V lost 2 bases and J 5 bases, leaving 13 bases between the germline ends. The CDR3 sequence: CAISETGEGWANVLTF. The CDR3 DNA is TGTGCCATCAGTGAGACAGGTGAGGGCTGGGCCAACGTCCTGACTTTC.

The V gene is TRBV10-1, the J gene TRBJ2-7; TRBD1 aligns across 10 bases. In germline, CDR1 is WNHNN, CDR2 SYGVQD (reference sequence). This CDR3 has 13 amino acids. V lost 6 bases to trimming and J lost 7 bases; unmatched junction nucleotides: 6. The CDR3 sequence: CASRAGTGEEQYF. The DNA for the CDR3 is TGCGCCAGCAGGGCCGGGACAGGGGAAGAGCAGTACTTC.

This clonotype turned up a few times. V gene TRBV11-2 combines with J gene TRBJ2-3; D is uncertain. This CDR3 has 13 residues. The germline V gene has CDR1 SGHAT and CDR2 FQNNGV. Trimming took off 0 bases at V and 10 bases at J, with 11 bases between the two ends. CDR3 protein: CASSLEPPGAQYF. The CDR3 DNA sequence: TGTGCCAGCAGCTTAGAACCTCCTGGAGCGCAGTATTTT.

In its sample, this clonotype was seen a few times. The chain recombines TRBV5-1 with TRBJ1-4, with 7 bases that match TRBD1. The J segment lost 1 base and the V segment lost 5 bases, leaving 5 bases of the junction unmatched. The CDR3 is made up of 15 amino acids. Germline CDR1 and CDR2: SGHRS and YFSETQ. The CDR3 sequence is CASSPTGVTNEKLFF. CDR3 bases: TGCGCCAGCAGTCCTACAGGGGTAACTAATGAAAAACTGTTTTTT.